This TCR beta chain was captured by sequencing in a study of shared clonotypes between healthy human individuals. This clone was detected only once. Its specificity is unknown. Findings of the study overall: It was the non-shared clonotypes that had lower generation probabilities than clonotypes shared by all four donors. Clonotype sharing among the donors was expected to vary with sequencing depth.

Per the original data handling: Filtering differed because ImmunoSEQ produced junction-only sequences that carried no quality scores. Produced via immunoSEQ multiplex PCR; TCRdb's table is partial and in-frame only. That table gives V, J and clone size, and the DNA gave D and trimming. The repertoire consists of about 960,000 clones, with approximately 80% occurring once and the leading ten covering around 1.4%. The clonotype originates from a man younger than 35 in good health. The sequenced material came from memory CD4+ T cells sorted from blood. Described subset: CD45RA-negative fraction.

Written as DNA, the CDR3 is TGCGCCAGCAGCCGACCCCCTGGGGGCTCTGGAAACACCATATATTTT. It encodes CASSRPPGGSGNTIYF. The chain links TRBV4-1 to TRBJ1-3, with D perhaps TRBD1 (5 bases). The CDR3 is made up of 16 amino acids. The V end was cut by 4 bases, the J end by 0 bases, with 13 bases between. Germline CDR1 reads MGHRA; CDR2 reads YSYEKL.